The 19 T cell receptor beta chains below come from one sample, sequenced in a study of T cells in Graves' hyperthyroidism and ophthalmopathy. Amplified TCR beta CDR3 regions derived from RNA transcripts. Initially, a first-round RT-PCR of the TCR CDR3 employed the HTBI primer set. TCRdb re-analysed the multiplex PCR reads in MiXCR, keeping a single row per CDR3 protein. The sample has about 290,000 distinct CDR3 sequences, approximately 15% seen once. Source material: blood. These TCRs come from a woman aged 40 to 50 with Graves' hyperthyroidism.

There are many counts of this clonotype. The V call is TRBV12-3 or TRBV12-4, the J call TRBJ2-1, with a tentative D call TRBD2 (5 bases). The CDR3 has 12 amino acids. V was shortened by 3 bases and J by 10 bases, with 10 bases between the two germline ends. The CDR3 protein is CASSLASGEQFF. The CDR3 coding sequence is TGTGCCAGCAGTTTGGCGAGCGGCGAGCAGTTCTTC.

This clonotype was observed a few times. The rearrangement joins TRBV4-1 to TRBJ1-6; D gene ambiguous. V lost 4 bases to trimming and J lost 0 bases, with 10 bases between them. Germline V gene sequence: CDR1 MGHRA, CDR2 YSYEKL. The CDR3 length is 16 residues. CDR3 nucleotides: TGCGCCAGCAGCCCCGCGGAGAGCTCCTATAATTCACCCCTCCACTTT. This sequence encodes CASSPAESSYNSPLHF.

This clonotype was counted ten times or more. The rearrangement uses TRBV3-1 and TRBJ1-4; a weak D match, TRBD1 (5 bases). The V gene's germline CDR1 is LGHDT and CDR2 YNNKEL (reference sequence). V was shortened by 4 bases and J by 3 bases, with 12 bases between the two germline ends. This CDR3 region has 15 residues. The CDR3 DNA reads as TGTGCCAGCAGCCCCGCAGGGCGGGCTAATGAAAAACTGTTTTTT. Amino acids: CASSPAGRANEKLFF.

This clonotype was found many times. The CDR3, as DNA: TGCGCCAGCAGCTTACTAGCGGGAGAGGGGGTCGAGCAGTTCTTC. Amino acid sequence: CASSLLAGEGVEQFF. V gene TRBV5-1 combines with J gene TRBJ2-1; 11 bases align to TRBD2. The CDR3 is 15 amino acids. The germline gives CDR1 SGHRS, CDR2 YFSETQ. The junction had 8 bases not matched to a gene; V was cut back by 2 bases and J by 10 bases.

V is TRBV7-3 and J is TRBJ2-6, with D unresolved. V shed 5 bases and J shed 1 base, with 6 bases lying between them. In germline, CDR1 is SGHTA, CDR2 FQGTGA. CDR3 length equals 14 residues. CDR3 protein: CASSPQSGANVLTF. CDR3 DNA sequence: TGTGCCAGCAGCCCCCAATCTGGGGCCAACGTCCTGACTTTC. Full variable domain (outside the CDR3, taken from reference TRBV7-3 and TRBJ2-6): GAGVSQTPSNKVTEKGKYVELRCDPISGHTALYWYRQSLGQGPEFLIYFQGTGAADDSGLPNDRFFAVRPEGSVSTLKIQRTERGDSAVYLCASSPQSGANVLTFGAGSRLTVL.

This clonotype came up many times. This sequence joins TRBV20-1 and TRBJ2-5; 9 positions agree with TRBD2. The CDR3 is made up of 15 amino acids. Germline CDR1 and CDR2: DFQATT and SNEGSKA (reference sequence). The ends lost 0 bases at V and 4 bases at J; junction bases unmatched: 6. CDR3 loop: CSARDGGGGGETQYF. The CDR3, as DNA: TGCAGTGCTAGAGATGGCGGGGGGGGCGGAGAGACCCAGTACTTC.

This clonotype was observed at least ten times. The V call is TRBV20-1, the J call TRBJ2-1; 10 nucleotides match TRBD1. The J segment lost 3 bases and the V segment lost 4 bases, leaving 3 bases of the junction unmatched. This CDR3 spans 14 amino acids. Germline CDR1 DFQATT, CDR2 SNEGSKA (reference sequence). Here the CDR3 DNA reads TGCAGTGCTAAGGGGACAGGGGTCTACAATGAGCAGTTCTTC. It codes for CSAKGTGVYNEQFF.

At least ten counts were recorded for this clonotype. V usage is TRBV28 and J usage is TRBJ2-7; tentative D call: TRBD2 (6 bases). This CDR3 has 13 residues. Trimming stripped 8 bases from V and 0 bases from J, with 11 bases between. Germline lookup yields CDR1 MDHEN and CDR2 SYDVKM. The CDR3 bases are TGTGCCAGCTGGGGGGACTTCTCCTACGAGCAGTACTTC. Its protein product is CASWGDFSYEQYF.

This clonotype was found many times. The V and J genes are TRBV6-1 and TRBJ1-5; 9 bases are a match to TRBD1. Germline CDR1 is MNHNS and CDR2 is SASEGT. The ends lost 6 bases at V and 7 bases at J; junction bases unmatched: 10. The CDR3 is 15 residues long. The DNA of the CDR3 is TGTGCCAGCAGCCCCACGACAGGGGGAGGACAGCCCCAGCATTTT. Amino acid sequence: CASSPTTGGGQPQHF.

This clonotype has a count of ten or more. The CDR3 is CASSLSLAGVKEQYF. CDR3 DNA sequence: TGTGCCAGCAGTTTATCGCTAGCGGGAGTGAAGGAGCAGTACTTC. The chain has TRBV28 and TRBJ2-7; TRBD2 matches 10 bases. The CDR3 contains 15 residues. V dropped 1 base and J dropped 7; count of bases not matched to a gene: 7. The germline gives CDR1 MDHEN, CDR2 SYDVKM. The full variable domain, completed using reference TRBV28 and TRBJ2-7, is DVKVTQSSRYLVKRTGEKVFLECVQDMDHENMFWYRQDPGLGLRLIYFSYDVKMKEKGDIPEGYSVSREKKERFSLILESASTNQTSMYLCASSLSLAGVKEQYFGPGTRLTVT.

This chain connects TRBV18 to TRBJ1-2; 8 bases map to TRBD1. This CDR3 spans 15 amino acids. V gave up 5 bases and J gave up 5 bases; unmatched junction bases: 10. Germline CDR1 KGHSH, CDR2 LQKENI. CDR3 in amino acids: CASSSSSHRGYGYTF. CDR3 nucleotide sequence: TGTGCCAGCTCATCGAGTAGCCACAGGGGGTATGGCTACACCTTC.

This clonotype was observed many times. This chain links TRBV11-2 with TRBJ2-7; no firm D call. The CDR3 runs 13 residues. The V end was cut by 0 bases, the J end by 5 bases, with 8 bases between. Germline values: CDR1 SGHAT, CDR2 FQNNGV. This chain's CDR3 is CASSLDISDEQYF. DNA for the CDR3: TGTGCCAGCAGCTTAGACATTTCCGACGAGCAGTACTTC.

CDR3 residues: CASSDPAGSYNSPLHF. In DNA form, the CDR3 reads TGTGCCAGCAGCGATCCGGCGGGGTCCTATAATTCACCCCTCCACTTT. This chain uses TRBV9 with TRBJ1-6; D call uncertain. The ends were cut back, 3 bases at V and 1 base at J, with 11 bases in the middle. The CDR3 runs 16 residues. Germline CDR1 reads SGDLS; CDR2 reads YYNGEE.

This clonotype was counted ten times or more. The V and J genes are TRBV6-1 and TRBJ2-7; D not certain. The V end lost 5 bases, the J end lost 3 bases, and 8 bases lay between the germline ends. The germline gives CDR1 MNHNS, CDR2 SASEGT. The CDR3 consists of 12 residues. The DNA of the CDR3 is TGTGCCAGCAGTACAGACTTCTACGAGCAGTACTTC. Translation gives CASSTDFYEQYF.

This clonotype has a handful of counts. The V call is TRBV5-1, the J call TRBJ2-3, with D possibly matching TRBD1 (5 bases). There are 13 residues in the CDR3. Trimming took off 2 bases at V and 5 bases at J, with 9 bases between the two ends. CDR1 SGHRS and CDR2 YFSETQ come from the germline V gene. CDR3: CASSFDRGDTQYF. The CDR3 DNA reads TGCGCCAGCAGCTTCGATAGGGGAGATACGCAGTATTTT.

This clonotype was counted only a few times. A much larger clone is a single base away; this may be a read error. The chain joins TRBV3-1 to TRBJ1-2; 9 bases are a match to TRBD1. The V gene's germline CDR1 is LGHDT and CDR2 YNNKEL (reference sequence). This CDR3 region has 14 residues. Unmatched junction bases numbered 7, after V lost 1 base and J lost 10 bases. CDR3 in DNA: TGTGCCAGCAGCCAAGCCGGGACAGGGTTCGCCTACACCTTC. Residues: CASSQAGTGFAYTF.

This clonotype was seen many times. The rearrangement links TRBV9 to TRBJ1-5; D is uncertain. This CDR3 region has 13 residues. V was trimmed by 4 bases and J by 11 bases, leaving 16 bases between them. Germline V gene data show CDR1 as SGDLS and CDR2 as YYNGEE. CDR3 residues: CASSPSRMGAQHF. The CDR3 region has the DNA TGTGCCAGCAGCCCCAGTCGGATGGGAGCCCAGCATTTT.

The table lists this clonotype with many counts. The rearrangement links TRBV6-5 to TRBJ2-7; 8 nucleotides agree with TRBD1. The V gene end was trimmed by 0 bases and the J gene end by 4 bases; junction bases not matched to a gene: 5. The CDR3 sequence is 15 residues long. Germline V gene sequence: CDR1 MNHEY, CDR2 SVGAGI. CDR3 protein: CASSYSLDRAYEQYF. CDR3 nucleotide sequence: TGTGCCAGCAGTTACTCCCTGGACAGGGCGTACGAGCAGTACTTC.

This clonotype was seen many times. The chain employs TRBV28 and TRBJ2-7; D unclear. The CDR3 runs 14 residues. Deletions cut 4 bases from V and 0 bases from J, with 10 bases between. From germline, CDR1 is MDHEN and CDR2 SYDVKM. CDR3 in DNA: TGTGCCAGCAGTTCCGTGTCGAGCTCCTACGAGCAGTACTTC. It codes for CASSSVSSSYEQYF.